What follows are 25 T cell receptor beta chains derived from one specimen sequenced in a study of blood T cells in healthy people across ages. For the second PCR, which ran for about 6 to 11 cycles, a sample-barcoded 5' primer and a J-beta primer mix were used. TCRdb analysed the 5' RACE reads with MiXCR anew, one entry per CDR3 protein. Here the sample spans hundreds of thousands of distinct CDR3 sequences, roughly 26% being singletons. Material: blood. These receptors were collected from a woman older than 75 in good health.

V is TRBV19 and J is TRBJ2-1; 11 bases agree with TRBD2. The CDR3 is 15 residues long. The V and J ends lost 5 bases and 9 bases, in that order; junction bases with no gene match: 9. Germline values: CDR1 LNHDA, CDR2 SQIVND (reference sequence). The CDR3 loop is CASSPRLAGLAEQFF. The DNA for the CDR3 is TGTGCCAGTAGTCCTCGACTAGCGGGGTTGGCTGAGCAGTTCTTC.

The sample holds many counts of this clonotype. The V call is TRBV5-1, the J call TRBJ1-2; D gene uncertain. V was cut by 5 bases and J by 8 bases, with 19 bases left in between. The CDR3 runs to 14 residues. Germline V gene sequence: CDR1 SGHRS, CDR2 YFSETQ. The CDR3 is CASRADADLLGYTF. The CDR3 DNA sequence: TGCGCCAGCAGAGCCGACGCAGACCTTTTAGGCTACACCTTC.

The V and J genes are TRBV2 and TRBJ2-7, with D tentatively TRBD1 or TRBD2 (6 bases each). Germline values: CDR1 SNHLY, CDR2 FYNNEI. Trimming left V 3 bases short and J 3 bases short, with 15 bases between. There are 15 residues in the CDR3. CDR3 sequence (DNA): TGTGCCAGCAGTGACCGTGGGGGGCCAGTCTACGAGCAGTACTTC. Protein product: CASSDRGGPVYEQYF.

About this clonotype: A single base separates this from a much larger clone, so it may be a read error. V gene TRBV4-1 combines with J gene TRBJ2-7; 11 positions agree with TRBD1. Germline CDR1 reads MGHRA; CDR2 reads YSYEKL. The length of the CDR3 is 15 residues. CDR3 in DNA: TGCACCAGCAGCCAACTGGGACAGGGGGCCTACGAGCAGTACTTC. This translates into CTSSQLGQGAYEQYF.

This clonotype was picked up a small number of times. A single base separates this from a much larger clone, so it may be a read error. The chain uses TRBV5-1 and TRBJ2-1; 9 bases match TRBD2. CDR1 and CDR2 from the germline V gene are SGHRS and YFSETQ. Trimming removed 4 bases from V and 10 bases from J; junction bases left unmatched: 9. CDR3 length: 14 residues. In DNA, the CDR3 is TGCGCCAGCAGCACCGGGACTAGCCGTGGGGAGCAGTTCTTC. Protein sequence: CASSTGTSRGEQFF.

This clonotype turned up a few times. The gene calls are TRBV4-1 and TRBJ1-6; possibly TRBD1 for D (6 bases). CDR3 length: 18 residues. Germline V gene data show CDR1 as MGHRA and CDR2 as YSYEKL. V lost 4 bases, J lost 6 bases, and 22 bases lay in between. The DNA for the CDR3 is TGCGCCAGCAGCCTAAGGGGGGTGATGGACAGTCTTAATTCACCCCTCCACTTT. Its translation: CASSLRGVMDSLNSPLHF.

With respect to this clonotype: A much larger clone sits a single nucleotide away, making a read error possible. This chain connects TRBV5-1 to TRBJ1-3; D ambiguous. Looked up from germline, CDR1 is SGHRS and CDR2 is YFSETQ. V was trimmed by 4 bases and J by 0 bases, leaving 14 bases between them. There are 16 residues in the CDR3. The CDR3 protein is CASSMAEGISGNTIYF. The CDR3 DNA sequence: TGCGCCAGCAGCATGGCCGAGGGAATCTCTGGAAACACCATATATTTT.

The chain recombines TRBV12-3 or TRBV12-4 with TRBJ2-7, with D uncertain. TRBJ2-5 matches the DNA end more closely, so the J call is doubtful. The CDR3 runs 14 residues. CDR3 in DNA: TGTGCCAGCAGAAAGACTGGTAACAAAGAGACCCAGTACTTC. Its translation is CASRKTGNKETQYF.

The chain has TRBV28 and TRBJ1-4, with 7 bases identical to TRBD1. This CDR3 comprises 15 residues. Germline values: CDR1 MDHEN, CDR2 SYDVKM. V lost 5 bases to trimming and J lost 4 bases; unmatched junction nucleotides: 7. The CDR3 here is CASSPRQGINEKLFF. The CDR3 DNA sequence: TGTGCCAGCAGTCCCCGACAGGGTATTAATGAAAAACTGTTTTTT.

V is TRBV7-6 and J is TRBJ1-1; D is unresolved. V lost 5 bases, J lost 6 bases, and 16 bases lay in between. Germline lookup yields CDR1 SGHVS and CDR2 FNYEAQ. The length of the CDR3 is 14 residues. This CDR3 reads CASSPAGITAEAFF. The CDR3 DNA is TGTGCCAGCAGCCCCGCGGGTATAACGGCTGAAGCTTTCTTT.

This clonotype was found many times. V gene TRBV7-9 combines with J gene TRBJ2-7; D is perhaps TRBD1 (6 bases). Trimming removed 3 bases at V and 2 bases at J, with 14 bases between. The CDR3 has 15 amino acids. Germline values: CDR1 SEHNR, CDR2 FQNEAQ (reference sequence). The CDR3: CASSFDRSRAYEQYF. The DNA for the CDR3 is TGTGCCAGCAGCTTCGACAGGTCTAGGGCCTACGAGCAGTACTTC. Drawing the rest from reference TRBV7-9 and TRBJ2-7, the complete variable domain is DTGVSQNPRHKITKRGQNVTFRCDPISEHNRLYWYRQTLGQGPEFLTYFQNEAQLEKSRLLSDRFSAERPKGSFSTLEIQRTEQGDSAMYLCASSFDRSRAYEQYFGPGTRLTVT.

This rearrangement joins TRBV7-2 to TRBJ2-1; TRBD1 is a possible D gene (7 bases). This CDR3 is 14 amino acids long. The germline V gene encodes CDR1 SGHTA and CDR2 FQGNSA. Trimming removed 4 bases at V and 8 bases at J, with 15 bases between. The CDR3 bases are TGTGCCAGCAGCTGGGCAGGGGGGAGCGATGAGCAGTTCTTC. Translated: CASSWAGGSDEQFF.

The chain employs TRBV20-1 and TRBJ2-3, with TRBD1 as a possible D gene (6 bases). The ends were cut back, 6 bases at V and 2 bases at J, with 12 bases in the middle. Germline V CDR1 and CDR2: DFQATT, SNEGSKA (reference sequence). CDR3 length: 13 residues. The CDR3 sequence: CSAVQGDTDTQYF. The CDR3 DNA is TGCAGTGCCGTACAGGGCGACACAGATACGCAGTATTTT.

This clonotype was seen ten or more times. Here the CDR3 reads CASSFQGDGYTF. The CDR3 DNA is TGCGCCAGCAGCTTCCAAGGGGATGGCTACACCTTC. V gene TRBV5-1 combines with J gene TRBJ1-2; a possible D gene is TRBD1 (5 bases). The germline gives CDR1 SGHRS, CDR2 YFSETQ. The V gene lost 2 bases and the J gene lost 6 bases, with 8 bases spanning the gap. CDR3 length: 12 residues.

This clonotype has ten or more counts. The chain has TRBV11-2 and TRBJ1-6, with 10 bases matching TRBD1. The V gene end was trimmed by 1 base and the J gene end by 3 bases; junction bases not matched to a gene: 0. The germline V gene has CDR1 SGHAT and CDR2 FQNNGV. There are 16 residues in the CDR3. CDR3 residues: CASSLGTGGYNSPLHF. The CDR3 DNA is TGTGCCAGCAGCTTAGGGACAGGGGGCTATAATTCACCCCTCCACTTT.

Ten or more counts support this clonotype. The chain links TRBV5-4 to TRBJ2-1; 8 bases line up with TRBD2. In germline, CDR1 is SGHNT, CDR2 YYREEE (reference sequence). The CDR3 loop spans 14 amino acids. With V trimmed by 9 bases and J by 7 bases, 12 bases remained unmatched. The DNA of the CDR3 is TGTGCCATCCCCGGGGGGGCGTTGGATAATGAGCAGTTCTTC. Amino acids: CAIPGGALDNEQFF.

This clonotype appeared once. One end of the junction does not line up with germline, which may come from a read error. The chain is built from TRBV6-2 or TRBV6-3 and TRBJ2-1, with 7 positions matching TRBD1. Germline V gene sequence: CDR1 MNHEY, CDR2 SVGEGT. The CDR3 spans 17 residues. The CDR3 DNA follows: TGTGTCAGCAGCCGGACCTTACAGGGGTTAGAGCGAGAGACCCAGTTCTTC. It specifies CVSSRTLQGLERETQFF.

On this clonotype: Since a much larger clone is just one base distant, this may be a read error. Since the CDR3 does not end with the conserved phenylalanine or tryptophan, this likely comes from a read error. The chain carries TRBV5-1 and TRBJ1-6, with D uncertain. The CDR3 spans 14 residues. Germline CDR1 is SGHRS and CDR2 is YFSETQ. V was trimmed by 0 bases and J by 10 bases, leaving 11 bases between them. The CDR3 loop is CASSLVSRYSPLHC. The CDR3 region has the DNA TGCGCCAGCAGCTTGGTTAGCCGGTACTCACCCCTCCACTGT.

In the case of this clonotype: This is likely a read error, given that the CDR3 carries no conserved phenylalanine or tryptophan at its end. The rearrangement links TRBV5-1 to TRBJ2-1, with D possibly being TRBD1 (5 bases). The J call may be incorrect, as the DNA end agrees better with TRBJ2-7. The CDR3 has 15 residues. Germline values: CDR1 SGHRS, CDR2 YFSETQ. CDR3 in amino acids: CASSLQVSSYNEQYI. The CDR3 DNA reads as TGCGCCAGCAGCCTACAGGTTAGCTCCTACAATGAGCAGTACATC.

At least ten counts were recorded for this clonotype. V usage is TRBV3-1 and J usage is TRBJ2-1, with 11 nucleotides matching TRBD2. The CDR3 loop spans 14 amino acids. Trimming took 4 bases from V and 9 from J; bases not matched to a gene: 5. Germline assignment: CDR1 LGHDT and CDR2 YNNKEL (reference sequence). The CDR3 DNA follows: TGTGCCAGCAGCCTAGCGGGGGGGCCCTTTGAGCAGTTCTTC. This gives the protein CASSLAGGPFEQFF.

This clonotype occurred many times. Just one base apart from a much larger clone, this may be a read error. The DNA for the CDR3 is TGTGCCAGCGCCGGCGGAGATACGCAGTATTTT. Translating it yields CASAGGDTQYF. The rearrangement links TRBV12-3 or TRBV12-4 to TRBJ2-3; D unresolved. The CDR3 runs to 11 residues. The V end lost 8 bases, the J end lost 5 bases, and 8 bases lay between the germline ends.

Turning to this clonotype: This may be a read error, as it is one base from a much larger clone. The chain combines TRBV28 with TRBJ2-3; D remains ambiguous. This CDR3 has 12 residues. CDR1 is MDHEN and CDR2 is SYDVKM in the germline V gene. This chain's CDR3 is CASSLKTDAQYF. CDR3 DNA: TGTGCCAGCAGTTTAAAAACAGATGCGCAGTATTTT.

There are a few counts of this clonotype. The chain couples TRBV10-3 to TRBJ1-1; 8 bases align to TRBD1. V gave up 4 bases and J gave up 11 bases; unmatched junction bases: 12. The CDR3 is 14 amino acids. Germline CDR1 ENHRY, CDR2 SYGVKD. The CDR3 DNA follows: TGTGCCATCAGTGTTTCCCGACAGGGGTGGGACGCTTTCTTT. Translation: CAISVSRQGWDAFF.

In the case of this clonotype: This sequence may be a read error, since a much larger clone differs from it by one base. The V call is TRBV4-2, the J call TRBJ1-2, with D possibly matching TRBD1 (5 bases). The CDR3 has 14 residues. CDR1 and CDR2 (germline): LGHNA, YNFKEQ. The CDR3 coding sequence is TGTGCCAGCAGCCAAGCGAGGGGCGACTATGGCCACACCTTC. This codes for CASSQARGDYGHTF.

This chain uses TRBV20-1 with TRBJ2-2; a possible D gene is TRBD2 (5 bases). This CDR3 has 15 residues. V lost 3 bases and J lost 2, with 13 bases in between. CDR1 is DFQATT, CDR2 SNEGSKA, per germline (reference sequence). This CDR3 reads CSASLPGRNTGELFF. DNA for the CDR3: TGCAGTGCTAGTCTCCCGGGAAGAAACACCGGGGAGCTGTTTTTT.